The source of this T cell receptor (beta chain) is a study of T cell repertoires in cytomegalovirus infection. V was trimmed by 5 bases and J by 7 bases, leaving 12 bases between them. CDR3 length: 13 residues. On this clonotype itself: The antigen is unknown.

MiXCR, applied by TCRdb to the reads, yields one record per CDR3 protein. The sample carries a few hundred thousand distinct CDR3 sequences, about 40% recorded once. The TCR comes from a human donor in good health (CMV status not recorded). Some clones in this sample may be carry-over from other donors' samples. Here the sequenced sample was cultured PBMCs, taken from culture after CMV antigen stimulation. J is TRBJ1-3 and V is TRBV12-3 or TRBV12-4; D unresolved. The CDR3 loop reads CASSLSRWNTIYF. The DNA of the CDR3 is TGTGCCAGCAGTCTCAGTCGGTGGAACACCATATATTTT.